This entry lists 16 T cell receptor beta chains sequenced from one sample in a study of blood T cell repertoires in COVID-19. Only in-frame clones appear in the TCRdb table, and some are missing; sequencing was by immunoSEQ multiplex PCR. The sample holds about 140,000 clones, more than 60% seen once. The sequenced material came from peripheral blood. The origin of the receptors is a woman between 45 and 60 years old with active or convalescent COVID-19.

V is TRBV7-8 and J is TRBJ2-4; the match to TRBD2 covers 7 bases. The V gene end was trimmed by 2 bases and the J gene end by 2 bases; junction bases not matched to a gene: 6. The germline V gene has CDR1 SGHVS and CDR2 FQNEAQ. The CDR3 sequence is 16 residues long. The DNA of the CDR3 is TGTGCCAGCAGCTTACGGCGGGAGATGTCCAAAAACATTCAGTACTTC. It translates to CASSLRREMSKNIQYF.

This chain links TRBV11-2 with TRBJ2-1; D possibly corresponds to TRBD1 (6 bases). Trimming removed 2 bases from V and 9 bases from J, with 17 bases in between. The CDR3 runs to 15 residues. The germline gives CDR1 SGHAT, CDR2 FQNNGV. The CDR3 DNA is TGTGCCAGCAGCTTACCCAGGGGAGCTTTAGGTGAGCAGTTCTTC. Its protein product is CASSLPRGALGEQFF.

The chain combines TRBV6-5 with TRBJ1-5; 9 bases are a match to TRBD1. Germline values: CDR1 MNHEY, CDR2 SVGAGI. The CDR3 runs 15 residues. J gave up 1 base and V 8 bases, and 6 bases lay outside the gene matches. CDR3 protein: CASRKDRGSNQPQHF. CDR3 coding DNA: TGTGCCAGCCGTAAGGACAGGGGAAGCAATCAGCCCCAGCATTTT.

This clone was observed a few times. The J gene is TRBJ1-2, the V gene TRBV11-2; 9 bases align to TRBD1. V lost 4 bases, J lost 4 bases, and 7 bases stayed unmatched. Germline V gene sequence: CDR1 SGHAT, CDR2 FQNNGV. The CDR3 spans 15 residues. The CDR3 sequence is CASSSLDRGSYGYTF. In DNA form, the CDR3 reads TGTGCCAGCAGCTCATTGGACAGGGGATCCTATGGCTACACCTTC.

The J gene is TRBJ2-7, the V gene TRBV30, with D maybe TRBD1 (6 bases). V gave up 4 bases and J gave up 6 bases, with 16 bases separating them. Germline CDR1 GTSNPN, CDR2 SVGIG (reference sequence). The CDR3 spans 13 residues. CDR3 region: CAWIAAGVGEQYF. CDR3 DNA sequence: TGTGCCTGGATTGCGGCAGGGGTTGGCGAGCAGTACTTC.

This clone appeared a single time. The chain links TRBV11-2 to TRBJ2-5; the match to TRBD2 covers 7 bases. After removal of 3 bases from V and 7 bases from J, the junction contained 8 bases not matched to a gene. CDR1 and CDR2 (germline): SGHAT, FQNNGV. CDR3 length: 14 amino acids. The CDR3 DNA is TGTGCCAGCAGCTTGGGCGGGAGTTTGGGGACCCAGTACTTC. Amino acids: CASSLGGSLGTQYF.

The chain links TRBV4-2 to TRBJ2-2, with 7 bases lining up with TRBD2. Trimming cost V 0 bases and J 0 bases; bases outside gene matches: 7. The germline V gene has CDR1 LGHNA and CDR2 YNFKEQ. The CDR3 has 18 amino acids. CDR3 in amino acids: CASSQDYGGRANTGELFF. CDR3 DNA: TGTGCCAGCAGCCAAGATTATGGCGGGAGAGCGAACACCGGGGAGCTGTTTTTT.

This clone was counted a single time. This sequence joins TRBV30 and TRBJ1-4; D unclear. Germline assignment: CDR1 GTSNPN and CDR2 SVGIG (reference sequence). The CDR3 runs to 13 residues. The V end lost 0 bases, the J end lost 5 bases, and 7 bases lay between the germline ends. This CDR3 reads CAWSVQANEKLFF. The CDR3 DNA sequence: TGTGCCTGGAGTGTGCAGGCGAATGAAAAACTGTTTTTT.

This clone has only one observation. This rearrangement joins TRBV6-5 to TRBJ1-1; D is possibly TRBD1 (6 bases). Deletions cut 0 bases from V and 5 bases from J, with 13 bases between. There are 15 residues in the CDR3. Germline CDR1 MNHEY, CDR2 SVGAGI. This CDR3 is CASSYSEGGATEAFF. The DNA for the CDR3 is TGTGCCAGCAGTTACTCGGAAGGGGGGGCGACTGAAGCTTTCTTT.

CDR3 bases: TGTGCCAGCAGACGGGACTCCAGCTCCTACAATGAGCAGTTCTTC. This codes for CASRRDSSSYNEQFF. This chain uses TRBV9 with TRBJ2-1; D is possibly TRBD2 (6 bases). Looked up from germline, CDR1 is SGDLS and CDR2 is YYNGEE. This CDR3 has 15 amino acids. The ends were cut back, 5 bases at V and 0 bases at J, with 12 bases in the middle.

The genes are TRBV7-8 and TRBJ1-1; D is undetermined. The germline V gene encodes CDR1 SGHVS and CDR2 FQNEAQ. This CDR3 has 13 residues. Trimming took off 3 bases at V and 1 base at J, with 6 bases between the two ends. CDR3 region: CASSFDKNTEAFF. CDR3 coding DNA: TGTGCCAGCAGCTTCGACAAGAACACTGAAGCTTTCTTT.

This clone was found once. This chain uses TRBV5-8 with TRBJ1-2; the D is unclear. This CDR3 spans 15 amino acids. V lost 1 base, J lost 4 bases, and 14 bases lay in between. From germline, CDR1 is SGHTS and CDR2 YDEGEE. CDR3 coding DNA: TGTGCCAGCAGCTTGAGGCAGCGGGAAGGCTATGGCTACACCTTC. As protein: CASSLRQREGYGYTF.

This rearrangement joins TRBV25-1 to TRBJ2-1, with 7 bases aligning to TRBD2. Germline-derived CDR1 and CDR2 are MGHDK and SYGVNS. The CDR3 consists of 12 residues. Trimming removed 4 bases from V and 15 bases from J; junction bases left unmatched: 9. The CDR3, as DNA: TGTGCCAGCAGTGCCGCTAGCGGTGTCAGGTTCTTC. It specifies CASSAASGVRFF.

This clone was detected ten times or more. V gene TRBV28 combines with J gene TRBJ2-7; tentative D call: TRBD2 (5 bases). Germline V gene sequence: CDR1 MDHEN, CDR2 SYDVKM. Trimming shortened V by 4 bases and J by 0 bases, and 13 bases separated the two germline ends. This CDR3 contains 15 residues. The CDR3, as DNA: TGTGCCAGCAGTTCCCCGGGGTCTAGCTCCTACGAGCAGTACTTC. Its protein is CASSSPGSSSYEQYF.

The CDR3 region has the DNA TGTGCCAGCAGTACCCGGGACAGGGTTTTTGCTGGCTACACCTTC. Translation gives CASSTRDRVFAGYTF. V gene TRBV6-6 combines with J gene TRBJ1-2; 9 bases align to TRBD1. This CDR3 is built from 15 residues. V was pared by 5 bases and J by 7 bases, with 11 bases of the junction left unmatched. CDR1 is MNHNY, CDR2 SVGAGI, per germline (reference sequence).

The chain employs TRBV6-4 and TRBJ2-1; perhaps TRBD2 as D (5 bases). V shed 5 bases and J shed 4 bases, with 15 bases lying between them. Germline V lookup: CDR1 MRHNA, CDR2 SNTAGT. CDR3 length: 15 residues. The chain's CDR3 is CASSPLSGSYNEQFF. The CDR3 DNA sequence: TGTGCCAGCAGTCCGCTGAGCGGATCTTACAATGAGCAGTTCTTC.